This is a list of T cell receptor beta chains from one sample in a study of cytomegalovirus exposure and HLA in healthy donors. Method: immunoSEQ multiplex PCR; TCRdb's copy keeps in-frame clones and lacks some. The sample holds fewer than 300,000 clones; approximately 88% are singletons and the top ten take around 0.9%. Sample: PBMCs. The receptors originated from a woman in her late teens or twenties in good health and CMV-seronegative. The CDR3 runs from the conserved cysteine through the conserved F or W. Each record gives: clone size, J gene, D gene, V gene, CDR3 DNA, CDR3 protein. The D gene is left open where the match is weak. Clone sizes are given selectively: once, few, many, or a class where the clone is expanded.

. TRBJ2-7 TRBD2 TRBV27 TGTGCCAGCAGCGGGAGGGGAACCTACGAGCAGTACTTC CASSGRGTYEQYF
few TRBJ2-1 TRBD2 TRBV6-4 TGTGCCAGCAGCCACCAGGCTAGCGGGAGTGATGAGCAGTTCTTC CASSHQASGSDEQFF
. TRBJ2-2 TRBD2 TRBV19 TGTGCCAGTAGTATGGGGCTAGCGGGAAGCATTGCCGGGGAGCTGTTTTTT CASSMGLAGSIAGELFF
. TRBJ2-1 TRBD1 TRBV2 TGTGCCAGCAGTGGGGACAGGGGTACCTACAATGAGCAGTTCTTC CASSGDRGTYNEQFF
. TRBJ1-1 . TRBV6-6 TGTGCCAGCAGTTACCAACAGGCGAACACTGAAGCTTTCTTT CASSYQQANTEAFF
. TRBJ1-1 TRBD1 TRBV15 TGTGCCACCAGCAGAGCAGATCAGGGGGGAGCTGAAGCTTTCTTT CATSRADQGGAEAFF
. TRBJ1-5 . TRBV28 TGTGCCAGCAGGGGTCCAGGGGCCCGCAATCAGCCCCAGCATTTT CASRGPGARNQPQHF
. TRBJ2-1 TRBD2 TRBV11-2 TGTGCCAGCAGCCCCGGCGGGAGGACCTACAATGAGCAGTTCTTC CASSPGGRTYNEQFF
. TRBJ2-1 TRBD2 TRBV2 TGTGCGGCGGGAGTTACAGACAATGAGCAGTTCTTC CAAGVTDNEQFF
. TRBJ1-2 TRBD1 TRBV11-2 TGTGCCAGCAGCTTTGAGGGGGCAGGAGGCTACACCTTC CASSFEGAGGYTF
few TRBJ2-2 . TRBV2 TGTGCCAGCAGTGCGGGAAGGCGCACCGGGGAGCTGTTTTTT CASSAGRRTGELFF
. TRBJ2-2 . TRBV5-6 TGTGCCAGCAGCTTGGTTCTAGCAGAAACCTACACCGGGGAGCTGTTTTTT CASSLVLAETYTGELFF
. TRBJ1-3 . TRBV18 TGTGCCAGCTCACCGATCCGTACCGCGTCTGGAAACACCATATATTTT CASSPIRTASGNTIYF
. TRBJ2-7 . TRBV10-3 TGTGCCATCAGTTTGAGTGAGAACTACGAGCAGTACTTC CAISLSENYEQYF
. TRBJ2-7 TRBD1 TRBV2 TGTGCCAGCAGTAGGGACAGGGGGCGATTTGGGCAGCAGTACTTC CASSRDRGRFGQQYF
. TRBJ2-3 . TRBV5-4 TGTGCCAGCAGCTTGGCAGTGGGGGGTTCTAGCACAGATACGCAGTATTTT CASSLAVGGSSTDTQYF
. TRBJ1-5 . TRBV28 TGTGCCAGCAGTTTGGCAGGGTCAATCAAGCCCCAGCATTTT CASSLAGSIKPQHF
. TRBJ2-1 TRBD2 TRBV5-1 TGCGCCAGCAGCTTGGGGTTAGCGGGAGGCCGCTACCATGAGCAGTTCTTC CASSLGLAGGRYHEQFF
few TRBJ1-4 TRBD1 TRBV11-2 TGTGCCAGCAGCTTAGGACAGGGGGGGGAAAAACTGTTTTTT CASSLGQGGEKLFF
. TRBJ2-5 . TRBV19 TGTGCCAGTAGTGGTGGGAGCAGGGGCGAGACCCAGTACTTC CASSGGSRGETQYF
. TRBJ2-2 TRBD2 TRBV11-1 TGTGCCAGCAGCTTAGTTGGGCCTAGCGGAACCGGGGAGCTGTTTTTT CASSLVGPSGTGELFF
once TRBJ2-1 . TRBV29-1 TGCAGCGTTGAAGCGGGAGCGGTCGGGAATGAGCAGTTCTTC CSVEAGAVGNEQFF
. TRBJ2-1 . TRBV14 TGTGCCAGCAGCCTACGAATAGCGACTTCCTACAATGAGCAGTTCTTC CASSLRIATSYNEQFF
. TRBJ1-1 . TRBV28 TGTGCCAGCAGTTTACAGGGCCTTGAAGCTTTCTTT CASSLQGLEAFF
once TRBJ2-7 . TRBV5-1 TGCGCCAGCAGCTTGGAGTCCTCGAGCTCCTACGAGCAGTACTTC CASSLESSSSYEQYF
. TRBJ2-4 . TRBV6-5 TGTGCCAGCAGCCAGACGGGCGGGTTTGTTCAGTACTTC CASSQTGGFVQYF
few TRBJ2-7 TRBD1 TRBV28 TGTGCCAGCGGGTGGACAGGGCACATGTCCTACGAGCAGTACTTC CASGWTGHMSYEQYF
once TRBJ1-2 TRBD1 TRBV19 TGTGCCAGTAGGACGACAGGGGGGAACTATGGCTACACCTTC CASRTTGGNYGYTF
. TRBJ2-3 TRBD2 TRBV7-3 TGTGCCAGCAGCCCGTATGCGGGAGGGAGCACAGATACGCAGTATTTT CASSPYAGGSTDTQYF
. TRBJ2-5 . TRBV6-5 TGTGCCAGCAGTTACTCGCCTGCCGGGATCCAAGAGACCCAGTACTTC CASSYSPAGIQETQYF
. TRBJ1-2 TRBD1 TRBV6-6 TGTGCCAGCAGTTACTCGACAGGGGGTGGCTACACCTTC CASSYSTGGGYTF
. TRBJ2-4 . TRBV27 TGTGCCAGCAGTTTATCGGAGATGGCAAACATTCAGTACTTC CASSLSEMANIQYF
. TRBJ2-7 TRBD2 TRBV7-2 TGTGCCAGCAGCTTAGATCTAGCGGGATACTACGAGCAGTACTTC CASSLDLAGYYEQYF
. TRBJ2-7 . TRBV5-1 TGCGCCAGCAGCTTATTTAGTGGTAGTACCTACGAGCAGTACTTC CASSLFSGSTYEQYF
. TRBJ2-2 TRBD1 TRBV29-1 TGCAGCGTTGAAGCAGGGGGTGCCCGCGGGGAGCTGTTTTTT CSVEAGGARGELFF
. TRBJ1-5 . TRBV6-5 TGTGCCAGCAGTGGACAGCGCGATCAGCCCCAGCATTTT CASSGQRDQPQHF
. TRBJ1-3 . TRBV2 TGTGCCAGCAGTGAAGTCAGGTTTAGAGTCTCTGGAAACACCATATATTTT CASSEVRFRVSGNTIYF
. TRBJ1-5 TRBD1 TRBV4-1 TGCGCCAGCAGCCAAGTTATCATGGGACAGGGGGGGCCTAGGTCCCAGCATTTT CASSQVIMGQGGPRSQHF
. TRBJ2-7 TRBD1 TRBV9 TGTGCCAGCAGCGTGACGAGGGACAGCTACGAGCAGTACTTC CASSVTRDSYEQYF
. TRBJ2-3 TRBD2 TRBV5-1 TGCGCCAGCAGCTTGGGACTAGCGGGAGGGCCAAAACCTAGCACAGATACGCAGTATTTT CASSLGLAGGPKPSTDTQYF
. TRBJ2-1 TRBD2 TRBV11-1 TGTGCCAGCAGCGGGGAGGCTAGCGGACCTAATGAGCAGTTCTTC CASSGEASGPNEQFF
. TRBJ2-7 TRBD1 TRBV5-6 TGTGCCAGCAGCTTGCGACCGGGACAGGGGGGCCACGAGCAGTACTTC CASSLRPGQGGHEQYF
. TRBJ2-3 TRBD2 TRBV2 TGTGCCAGCAGTGAACTGACTAGCGGGAAGCCAGATACGCAGTATTTT CASSELTSGKPDTQYF
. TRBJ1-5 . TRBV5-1 TGCGCCAGCGGGTGGGAGGATCGGAGCAATCAGCCCCAGCATTTT CASGWEDRSNQPQHF
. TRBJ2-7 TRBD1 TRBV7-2 TGTGCCAGCAGCCGCCTTCGTAAGGGGGCAAACCCCTACGAGCAGTACTTC CASSRLRKGANPYEQYF
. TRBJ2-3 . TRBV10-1 TGCGCCAGTTCTAACGCAGATACGCAGTATTTT CASSNADTQYF
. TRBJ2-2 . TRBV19 TGTGCCAGTGGACAACAGGGGGGGACCGGGGAGCTGTTTTTT CASGQQGGTGELFF
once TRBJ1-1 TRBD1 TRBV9 TGTGCCAGCAGCGTAGTTCCATCGACAGGGGCAAACGGGAACACTGAAGCTTTCTTT CASSVVPSTGANGNTEAFF
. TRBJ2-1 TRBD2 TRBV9 TGTGCCAGCAGCTATTTTAAGACTAGCGGGAGGGACAATGAGCAGTTCTTC CASSYFKTSGRDNEQFF
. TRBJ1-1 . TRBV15 TGTGCCACCAGCAGAGATCCAACAGGTGAAGCTTTCTTT CATSRDPTGEAFF
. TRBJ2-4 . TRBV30 TGTGCCTGGAAACGGGAACTGGCGGGATTAAACATTCAGTACTTC CAWKRELAGLNIQYF
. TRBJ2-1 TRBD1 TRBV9 TGTGCCAGCAGCATCTTCGACAGGGCTTCTTACAATGAGCAGTTCTTC CASSIFDRASYNEQFF
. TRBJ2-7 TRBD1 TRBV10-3 TGTGCCATCAGTGAGTTACAGGGGGCCTACGAGCAGTACTTC CAISELQGAYEQYF